The subject of this entry is one T cell receptor (beta chain). Antigen specificity is unknown. The data originate from a study of cytomegalovirus exposure and HLA in healthy donors. Both 60 Vbeta primers and 13 Jbeta primers went into the PCR. Repertoires were generated with immunoSEQ multiplex PCR, while TCRdb's copy carries only in-frame clones and drops some. Of 150,000 or so clones in the sample, approximately 81% were seen once. Whole-study results and caveats: Trimming of TCR beta V- and J-genes showed a link, identified in a later analysis, to a missense DCLRE1C variant. It was only CMV serostatus that was available as immune exposure information.

Trimming stripped 6 bases from V and 3 bases from J, with 17 bases between. The CDR3 totals 16 residues. Germline assignment: CDR1 SEHNR and CDR2 FQNEAQ (reference sequence). Sequenced input: PBMCs. This chain uses TRBV7-9 with TRBJ2-2; possibly TRBD1 for D (6 bases). The receptor was isolated from a male donor in good health and CMV-seronegative. CDR3 loop: CASRFPFRQDTGELFF. The DNA for the CDR3 is TGTGCCAGCAGATTCCCTTTCCGACAGGACACCGGGGAGCTGTTTTTT.